This TCR beta chain was found in a study of T-cell memory formation after mild COVID-19. Looking at the study overall: TCR clusters largely stayed donor specific.

The CDR3 consists of 13 residues. V was clipped by 1 base and J by 4 bases, with 7 bases between them. The germline CDR1 and CDR2 sequences are SGHAT and FQNNGV. TCRdb re-analysed the 5' RACE reads in MiXCR, keeping a single row per CDR3 protein. The sample yields a few hundred thousand distinct CDR3 sequences, just under 20% seen once. The sequence was obtained from a young man who had mild COVID-19 (a few samples of this study predate the infection). Cell type and time point are not known. V gene TRBV11-2 combines with J gene TRBJ1-1; D perhaps matches TRBD1 (5 bases). Sequencing input: PBMCs or a T cell subset sorted from them (not recorded which). This CDR3 reads CASSLVGATEAFF. CDR3 coding DNA: TGTGCCAGCAGCTTAGTAGGGGCCACTGAAGCTTTCTTT.